The 9 T cell receptor beta chains below all came from one sample that was sequenced in a study of blood T cell repertoires in COVID-19. The data were produced by immunoSEQ multiplex PCR, yet TCRdb's version contains in-frame clones alone and is incomplete. The table shows around 130,000 clones, with over 80% occurring only once. The sequenced sample consisted of PBMCs or T cells enriched from blood (not recorded which). The receptor set was obtained from a young woman who had recovered from COVID-19.

V is TRBV30 and J is TRBJ2-1, with a tentative D call TRBD1 (5 bases). This CDR3 is built from 15 residues. Germline assignment: CDR1 GTSNPN and CDR2 SVGIG (reference sequence). Trimming stripped 3 bases from V and 6 bases from J, with 18 bases between. CDR3 loop: CAWSAGLRSFNEQFF. The DNA of the CDR3 is TGTGCCTGGAGCGCAGGGCTGCGCAGTTTCAATGAGCAGTTCTTC.

This chain uses TRBV5-4 with TRBJ2-7; D possibly corresponds to TRBD2 (6 bases). CDR3 length: 14 amino acids. Trimming cost V 4 bases and J 2 bases, with 13 bases left between them. Germline V gene sequence: CDR1 SGHNT, CDR2 YYREEE (reference sequence). DNA for the CDR3: TGTGCCAGCAGCCTTAGCGGATCCACCTACGAGCAGTACTTC. Its protein product is CASSLSGSTYEQYF.

V is TRBV4-2 and J is TRBJ1-2, with 7 bases identical to TRBD1. The CDR3 loop spans 16 amino acids. V was pared by 3 bases and J by 7 bases, with 14 bases of the junction left unmatched. In germline, CDR1 is LGHNA, CDR2 YNFKEQ. The CDR3 nucleotides are TGTGCCAGCAGCCAGCACTCCGGGACAGCCATCTCTGGCTACACCTTC. It is translated as CASSQHSGTAISGYTF.

This chain joins TRBV28 and TRBJ2-3; 12 bases agree with TRBD2. The length of the CDR3 is 18 residues. J gave up 1 base and V 6 bases, and 11 bases lay outside the gene matches. Germline V gives CDR1 MDHEN, CDR2 SYDVKM. Here the CDR3 DNA reads TGTGCCAGCAGCCAACTAGCGGGAGGCCCTCCACGCACAGATACGCAGTATTTT. Protein product: CASSQLAGGPPRTDTQYF.

The chain is built from TRBV6-5 and TRBJ1-2, with D unclear. V lost 0 bases and J 8 bases, leaving 10 bases between the germline ends. This CDR3 has 13 residues. In germline, CDR1 is MNHEY, CDR2 SVGAGI. The CDR3 nucleotides read TGTGCCAGCAGTTACTCGAGCAGGCAGGGCTACACCTTC. Translation gives CASSYSSRQGYTF.

The table lists this clone with a count of one. The CDR3 is CASSYKGVANYGYTF. In DNA form, the CDR3 reads TGTGCCAGCAGTTACAAGGGGGTGGCAAACTATGGCTACACCTTC. The chain combines TRBV6-5 with TRBJ1-2; D is possibly TRBD1 (6 bases). This CDR3 has 15 amino acids. Per the germline V gene, CDR1 is MNHEY and CDR2 is SVGAGI. V lost 2 bases, J lost 2 bases, and 12 bases lay in between.

The rearrangement uses TRBV7-2 and TRBJ1-1; unclear D gene. The germline gives CDR1 SGHTA, CDR2 FQGNSA. V was clipped by 5 bases and J by 0 bases, with 7 bases between them. The CDR3 contains 13 residues. CDR3 sequence reads: CASSATVNTEAFF. DNA for the CDR3: TGTGCCAGCAGCGCCACGGTGAACACTGAAGCTTTCTTT.

The DNA for the CDR3 is TGCGCCAGCAGCCACCCGACTAGCGGCTTCACAGATACGCAGTATTTT. Translation: CASSHPTSGFTDTQYF. J is TRBJ2-3 and V is TRBV4-1; 9 nucleotides line up with TRBD2. The ends lost 3 bases at V and 2 bases at J; junction bases unmatched: 6. Germline V CDR1 and CDR2: MGHRA, YSYEKL. The CDR3 is made up of 16 amino acids.

This chain links TRBV5-1 with TRBJ1-1; 8 nucleotides line up with TRBD1. Losses at the gene ends were 5 bases for V and 5 bases for J; bases not matched to a gene: 8. This CDR3 has 14 amino acids. Germline V gene sequence: CDR1 SGHRS, CDR2 YFSETQ. CDR3 protein: CASRKQTGDTEAFF. In nucleotides, the CDR3 is TGCGCCAGCAGAAAACAGACAGGGGATACTGAAGCTTTCTTT. Filled out from reference TRBV5-1 and TRBJ1-1, the complete variable domain reads KAGVTQTPRYLIKTRGQQVTLSCSPISGHRSVSWYQQTPGQGLQFLFEYFSETQRNKGNFPGRFSGRQFSNSRSEMNVSTLELGDSALYLCASRKQTGDTEAFFGQGTRLTVV.